The 21 T cell receptor beta chains below all came from one sample that was sequenced in a study of T cell repertoires in aging, cancer and after chemotherapy. A mixed TRB-A/B primer pool amplified rearranged TRB by multiplex touch-down PCR. TCRdb reprocessed the multiplex PCR reads via MiXCR and lists one record per CDR3 protein. The repertoire includes fewer than 20,000 distinct CDR3 sequences, roughly half of them detected once, and about 10% sits in the top ten. Amplification of TCR beta used genomic DNA extracted from peripheral blood. The sample comprised blood. The receptors were sampled from a human donor in good health.

V and J are TRBV27 and TRBJ1-2; D call uncertain. The V gene's germline CDR1 is MNHEY and CDR2 SMNVEV (reference sequence). V lost 3 bases and J lost 4, with 9 bases in between. The CDR3 has 13 amino acids. The CDR3 region has the DNA TGTGCCAGCAGTTTTCGGGCGGGCTATGGCTACACCTTC. Its protein product is CASSFRAGYGYTF.

This clonotype was found a few times. This chain joins TRBV5-5 and TRBJ2-7, with D perhaps TRBD2 (6 bases). V was shortened by 0 bases and J by 2 bases, with 12 bases between the two germline ends. CDR1 and CDR2 (germline): SGHKS, YYEKEE (reference sequence). The CDR3 has 15 amino acids. CDR3: CASSLGGGIAYEQYF. CDR3 nucleotide sequence: TGTGCCAGCAGCTTGGGCGGCGGGATAGCCTACGAGCAGTACTTC.

This clonotype was recorded once. The rearrangement links TRBV29-1 to TRBJ2-7, with D unresolved. Germline V lookup: CDR1 SQVTM, CDR2 ANQGSEA. This CDR3 contains 11 residues. The germline V and J ends were trimmed by 4 bases and 1 base, with 5 bases remaining between them. The CDR3 region is CSVGQSYEQYF. The CDR3 DNA reads as TGCAGCGTTGGGCAGTCCTACGAGCAGTACTTC.

The CDR3 sequence: CASSFGSLLSGNTIYF. DNA for the CDR3: TGTGCCAGCAGTTTCGGGAGCCTTCTATCTGGAAACACCATATATTTT. The chain is built from TRBV12-3 or TRBV12-4 and TRBJ1-3; D unclear. This CDR3 comprises 16 residues. Trimming stripped 3 bases from V and 1 base from J, with 13 bases between.

This clonotype was detected only a few times. The V gene is TRBV7-9, the J gene TRBJ1-2; no clear D. Germline assignment: CDR1 SEHNR and CDR2 FQNEAQ (reference sequence). CDR3 length: 14 amino acids. Trimming removed 5 bases at V and 0 bases at J, with 10 bases between. CDR3 amino acids: CASSLDPANYGYTF. For the CDR3, the DNA is TGTGCCAGCAGCCTCGACCCTGCTAACTATGGCTACACCTTC.

CDR3 loop: CASKGGNQPQHF. CDR3 coding DNA: TGTGCCAGCAAGGGCGGCAATCAGCCCCAGCATTTT. The rearrangement links TRBV6-1 to TRBJ1-5, with D uncertain. The germline gives CDR1 MNHNS, CDR2 SASEGT. V lost 7 bases and J 2 bases, leaving 6 bases between the germline ends. CDR3 length equals 12 residues.

This clonotype was seen only once. The J gene is TRBJ1-1, the V gene TRBV7-2; D is unresolved. Trimming took off 5 bases at V and 5 bases at J, with 15 bases between the two ends. This CDR3 has 14 residues. Germline V gene data show CDR1 as SGHTA and CDR2 as FQGNSA. The CDR3 protein is CASSPFGARTEAFF. CDR3 nucleotides: TGTGCCAGCAGCCCCTTTGGAGCGAGGACTGAAGCTTTCTTT.

Regarding this clonotype: A clone one base away is much larger, so this may be a read error. CDR3 in amino acids: CASSHGTSGANVLTF. For the CDR3, the DNA is TGTGCCAGTAGTCACGGGACCTCTGGGGCCAACGTCCTGACTTTC. The chain combines TRBV19 with TRBJ2-6; D tentatively fits TRBD1 or TRBD2 (5 bases each). CDR1 is LNHDA, CDR2 SQIVND, per germline (reference sequence). CDR3 length: 15 residues. The germline V and J ends were trimmed by 5 bases and 0 bases, with 8 bases remaining between them.

This clonotype was seen a few times. This sequence joins TRBV19 and TRBJ2-7; TRBD1 matches at 10 bases. This CDR3 has 14 residues. V lost 6 bases, J lost 2 bases, and 4 bases stayed unmatched. Germline loops: CDR1 LNHDA, CDR2 SQIVND (reference sequence). The CDR3 reads CASSLGTGAYEQYF. The CDR3 nucleotides read TGTGCCAGTAGCCTCGGGACAGGGGCCTACGAGCAGTACTTC.

This clonotype is labeled as medium-sized. The CDR3 spells CSVETSVDTQYF. The CDR3 coding sequence is TGCAGCGTGGAGACTAGCGTTGATACGCAGTATTTT. This chain connects TRBV29-1 to TRBJ2-3, with TRBD2 matching 8 bases. CDR3 size: 12 residues. Germline assignment: CDR1 SQVTM and CDR2 ANQGSEA. V gave up 6 bases and J gave up 6 bases; unmatched junction bases: 5.

V is TRBV15 and J is TRBJ2-3, with 9 nucleotides matching TRBD2. Unmatched junction bases numbered 12, after V lost 0 bases and J lost 2 bases. The CDR3 runs 19 residues. CDR1 is LNHNV and CDR2 is YYDKDF in the germline V gene (reference sequence). The CDR3 coding sequence is TGTGCCACCAGCAGAGATTGGGGACTAGCTCTGATTCCCACAGATACGCAGTATTTT. This translates into CATSRDWGLALIPTDTQYF.

This clonotype showed up just a few times. This chain uses TRBV6-4 with TRBJ2-2; D ambiguous. V was shortened by 4 bases and J by 4 bases, with 7 bases between the two germline ends. The CDR3 is 13 residues long. CDR1 MRHNA and CDR2 SNTAGT come from the germline V gene. The CDR3 reads CASSVGSTGELFF. The CDR3 bases are TGTGCCAGCAGTGTAGGTTCCACCGGGGAGCTGTTTTTT.

The rearrangement joins TRBV7-6 to TRBJ2-3; D is unclear. Germline loops: CDR1 SGHVS, CDR2 FNYEAQ. This CDR3 comprises 14 residues. The V end was cut by 0 bases, the J end by 3 bases, with 7 bases between. The CDR3 reads CASSLAVVTDTQYF. In nucleotides, the CDR3 is TGTGCCAGCAGCTTAGCAGTGGTGACAGATACGCAGTATTTT.

V and J are TRBV27 and TRBJ2-3; D is uncertain. The CDR3 has 13 residues. Germline values: CDR1 MNHEY, CDR2 SMNVEV (reference sequence). Trimming shortened V by 3 bases and J by 2 bases, and 6 bases separated the two germline ends. CDR3 DNA sequence: TGTGCCAGCAGTTTCAGAGCCACAGATACGCAGTATTTT. Amino acid sequence: CASSFRATDTQYF.

Within the sample, this clonotype is medium-sized. DNA for the CDR3: TGTGCCAGTCAGGGGAGCTCCTATAATTCACCCCTCCACTTT. This gives the protein CASQGSSYNSPLHF. V gene TRBV6-5 combines with J gene TRBJ1-6; D is possibly TRBD1 (6 bases). Deletions cut 9 bases from V and 0 bases from J, with 9 bases between. Germline loops: CDR1 MNHEY, CDR2 SVGAGI. CDR3 length equals 14 residues.

V gene TRBV12-3 or TRBV12-4 combines with J gene TRBJ1-2; D unclear. Deletions cut 4 bases from V and 1 base from J, with 4 bases between. The CDR3 is 12 amino acids. The CDR3 spells CASSSINYGYTF. DNA of the CDR3: TGTGCCAGCAGTTCTATTAACTATGGCTACACCTTC.

This chain connects TRBV27 to TRBJ1-4; D ambiguous. V shed 5 bases and J shed 11 bases, with 12 bases lying between them. The CDR3 spans 12 residues. The germline CDR1 and CDR2 sequences are MNHEY and SMNVEV (reference sequence). As DNA, the CDR3 is TGTGCCAGCAGTCCCAATAGGGAGAAACTGTTTTTT. Translated, it gives CASSPNREKLFF.

This clonotype was observed a handful of times. J is TRBJ2-3 and V is TRBV6-5; tentatively, D is TRBD2 (5 bases). Trimming stripped 6 bases from V and 2 bases from J, with 9 bases between. This CDR3 contains 13 residues. The V gene's germline CDR1 is MNHEY and CDR2 SVGAGI. The CDR3 here is CASSRTATDTQYF. The CDR3 DNA follows: TGTGCCAGCAGCCGGACTGCCACAGATACGCAGTATTTT.

This clonotype was seen more than once but under ten times. The rearrangement joins TRBV5-1 to TRBJ1-4; D gene ambiguous. CDR1 is SGHRS and CDR2 is YFSETQ in the germline V gene. The CDR3 spans 13 residues. V was trimmed by 1 base and J by 3 bases, leaving 4 bases between them. The chain's CDR3 is CASSLPPNEKLFF. CDR3 nucleotides: TGCGCCAGCAGCTTGCCCCCTAATGAAAAACTGTTTTTT.

The chain combines TRBV5-6 with TRBJ2-1; no definite D call. The V and J ends lost 3 bases and 9 bases respectively, with 10 bases between them. CDR3 length equals 12 residues. Germline values: CDR1 SGHDT, CDR2 YYEEEE. The chain's CDR3 is CASSSRLGEQFF. CDR3 DNA: TGTGCCAGCAGCTCCCGGTTGGGTGAGCAGTTCTTC.

This clonotype appeared a single time. Since the CDR3 does not end with the conserved phenylalanine or tryptophan, this likely comes from a read error. The limits of the CDR3 on the DNA are not certain, so only TCRdb's listed CDR3 is given. This chain connects TRBV15 to TRBJ2-1; TRBD1 is the table's D call and was not checked against the DNA. Germline V lookup: CDR1 LNHNV, CDR2 YYDKDF (reference sequence). The CDR3 has 10 residues if both end residues are counted. The CDR3 here is CATSRDGGNG.